The next 7 T cell receptor beta chains were all read from a single sample in a study of OX40 agonist ivuxolimab in advanced cancers. Repertoires were generated with immunoSEQ multiplex PCR, while TCRdb's copy carries only in-frame clones and drops some. The sample consists of fewer than 25,000 clones, approximately 85% of them appearing once. Sequenced here: CD4+ or CD8+ T cells sorted from blood, sampled in a trial of the OX40 agonist ivuxolimab. These receptors all come from an adult with an advanced solid tumor such as melanoma, head and neck, liver or kidney cancer.

The chain employs TRBV19 and TRBJ2-3; the match to TRBD2 covers 7 bases. Germline CDR1 and CDR2: LNHDA and SQIVND (reference sequence). CDR3 size: 15 residues. With V trimmed by 6 bases and J by 0 bases, 6 bases remained unmatched. For the CDR3, the DNA is TGTGCCAGTAGCTCCGGGACTACTAGCACAGATACGCAGTATTTT. It specifies CASSSGTTSTDTQYF.

The chain is built from TRBV15 and TRBJ2-3, with 12 bases lining up with TRBD2. The CDR3 consists of 17 residues. Germline CDR1 reads LNHNV; CDR2 reads YYDKDF (reference sequence). Unmatched junction bases numbered 5, after V lost 1 base and J lost 3 bases. In DNA, the CDR3 is TGTGCCACCAGCAGAGGACCCACTAGCGGGGGGACAGATACGCAGTATTTT. Encoded protein: CATSRGPTSGGTDTQYF.

The chain is built from TRBV27 and TRBJ2-7, with TRBD1 matching 8 bases. V shed 5 bases, J shed 6 bases, and the junction held 15 bases outside the gene matches. Germline V CDR1 and CDR2: MNHEY, SMNVEV (reference sequence). The length of the CDR3 is 16 residues. Here the CDR3 DNA reads TGTGCCAGCAGTCCACAAATCGGACAGGGTGATTCCGAGCAGTACTTC. As protein: CASSPQIGQGDSEQYF.

The V and J genes are TRBV5-1 and TRBJ1-1; D gene ambiguous. Germline V gene sequence: CDR1 SGHRS, CDR2 YFSETQ. The CDR3 covers 14 residues. The V and J ends lost 5 bases and 1 base respectively, with 12 bases between them. DNA for the CDR3: TGCGCCAGCAGAGGAATAAAGGAGAACACTGAAGCTTTCTTT. Translated, it gives CASRGIKENTEAFF.

The chain employs TRBV6-9 and TRBJ1-2; TRBD1 aligns across 9 bases. The CDR3 spans 13 residues. Germline assignment: CDR1 MNHGY and CDR2 SVAAGI. Written as DNA, the CDR3 is TGTGGCTATTGGGACAGGGCCGCTGGTGGCTACACCTTC. It encodes CGYWDRAAGGYTF.

The chain carries TRBV4-3 and TRBJ2-2; D is ambiguous. Germline lookup yields CDR1 LGHNA and CDR2 YSLEER. V gave up 4 bases and J gave up 5 bases, with 11 bases separating them. CDR3 length equals 14 residues. The CDR3, as DNA: TGCGCCAGCAGCCCTAAGGGATTTACCGGGGAGCTGTTTTTT. Its protein is CASSPKGFTGELFF.

This clone was recorded only once. The chain recombines TRBV6-4 with TRBJ2-1; no clear D gene. The CDR3 sequence is 14 residues long. Germline V gene data show CDR1 as MRHNA and CDR2 as SNTAGT. The V gene lost 3 bases and the J gene lost 2 bases, with 8 bases spanning the gap. The DNA of the CDR3 is TGTGCCAGCAGTGAGACACGCACCTACAATGAGCAGTTCTTC. Protein product: CASSETRTYNEQFF.